This T cell receptor (beta chain) originates from a study of T cell responses to AZD1222 COVID-19 vaccine. Clones were sequenced by immunoSEQ multiplex PCR, and TCRdb holds only the in-frame ones, with some missing. Of 97,000 or so clones listed, approximately 88% were seen once; the top ten hold about 17%. With 0 bases clipped from V and 0 bases from J, the junction kept 17 bases outside the gene matches. Looked up from germline, CDR1 is LGHNT and CDR2 is FRNRAP. This CDR3 spans 21 amino acids. The sample consisted of peripheral blood, taken on day 0 of AZD1222 vaccination. This chain joins TRBV12-5 and TRBJ2-1; TRBD2 agrees at 7 bases. The source is an adult in good health. The CDR3 loop is CASGLVQSGPGTMSSYNEQFF. DNA of the CDR3: TGTGCTAGTGGTTTGGTACAATCGGGTCCCGGGACTATGAGCTCCTACAATGAGCAGTTCTTC.